This T cell receptor (beta chain) was recorded in a study of shared clonotypes between healthy human individuals. Study background: Per donor, CD8 memory used one plate, CD8 naive used two, CD4 memory used three and CD4 naive used three. Whole-study findings and limits: Only blood underwent sampling, and tissue repertoires likely differ. Few donors limited the genetic and exposure-history diversity represented. Across subsets, estimated richness was generally greater for naive than for memory populations.

The CDR3 runs to 16 residues. V dropped 2 bases and J dropped 0 bases, with 10 bases sitting between them. Germline lookup yields CDR1 SGHTA and CDR2 FQGNSA. Repertoires were generated with immunoSEQ multiplex PCR, while TCRdb's copy carries only in-frame clones and drops some. This sample has more than 900,000 clones, with around 82% found just once. As to this clone: The antigen remains undetermined.

This sequence was found in a young man in good health. Some clones in this sample may be carry-over from other donors' samples. This chain uses TRBV7-2 with TRBJ2-2, with D hard to call. Sequenced input: memory CD4+ T cells from PBMCs. Described subset: CD45RA-negative fraction. The CDR3 sequence: CASSLLSVANTGELFF. The CDR3 region has the DNA TGTGCCAGCAGCTTACTTTCAGTCGCGAACACCGGGGAGCTGTTTTTT.